The rows below give T cell receptor beta chains drawn from one sample of a study of a mutant IDH1 vaccine in newly diagnosed glioma. Libraries were prepared by immunoSEQ multiplex PCR; TCRdb keeps only in-frame clonotypes and omits some of them. Of around 40,000 clones listed, about four fifths are singletons. For these TCRs, the target antigens are not known. The specimen comprised PBMCs, sampled from a glioma patient whose treatment included an IDH1 peptide vaccine. The receptors shown here come from a woman aged 18 to 35 with glioma. Some clones in this sample may be carry-over from other donors' samples. The CDR3 runs from the conserved cysteine through the conserved F or W. The D gene is left open where the match is weak. Expanded clones get a size class; other rows say once, few or many, or leave the size out.

v_gene	d_gene	abundance	j_gene	CDR3nt	CDR3aa
TRBV6-1	TRBD2	-	TRBJ2-5	TGTGCCAGCAGGGAAACTCACGGGACTAGCCAAGAGACCCAGTACTTC	CASRETHGTSQETQYF
TRBV27	TRBD1	once	TRBJ2-4	TGTGCCAGCAGTTTAACAGGGGCGGCCAAAAACATTCAGTACTTC	CASSLTGAAKNIQYF
TRBV7-8	-	-	TRBJ2-1	TGTGCCAGCAGCTTAGCGGGCTATGAGCAGTTCTTC	CASSLAGYEQFF
TRBV5-4	TRBD2	once	TRBJ2-7	TGTGCCAGCAGCTTGGTACTAGCGGGAGTAGGTGAGCAGTACTTC	CASSLVLAGVGEQYF
TRBV2	-	-	TRBJ1-2	TGTGCCAGCAGAGGGGACGGCTATGGCTACACCTTC	CASRGDGYGYTF
TRBV7-9	TRBD1	-	TRBJ1-2	TGTGCCAGCAGCCCCGACAGGGGACAAAACTATGGCTACACCTTC	CASSPDRGQNYGYTF
TRBV6-5	TRBD1	-	TRBJ1-2	TGTGCCAGCAGTGGTCCCGGGACAGGGAACGGCTACACCTTC	CASSGPGTGNGYTF
TRBV5-4	-	-	TRBJ2-1	TGTGCCAGCAGCGGCTCTGAGCCCTACAATGAGCAGTTCTTC	CASSGSEPYNEQFF
TRBV6-1	-	-	TRBJ2-2	TGTGCCAGCCCCGGGACTGCAAACACCGGGGAGCTGTTTTTT	CASPGTANTGELFF
TRBV10-3	-	-	TRBJ2-3	TGTGCCATCAGTGGGCGGCGAGGGGACTCAGATACGCAGTATTTT	CAISGRRGDSDTQYF
TRBV2	TRBD1	-	TRBJ2-7	TGTGCCAGCAGTGTGGACAGGCTAACGCAGTACTTC	CASSVDRLTQYF
TRBV19	-	-	TRBJ1-5	TGTGCCAGTAGTATGCTGGAAGGCCAGCCCCAGCATTTT	CASSMLEGQPQHF
TRBV11-2	-	-	TRBJ2-7	TGTGCCAGCAGTACGGGGTACGAGCAGTACTTC	CASSTGYEQYF
TRBV7-2	TRBD2	-	TRBJ2-1	TGTGCCAGCAGCTTTCCGGGACTAGCGGCCTACAATGAGCAGTTCTTC	CASSFPGLAAYNEQFF
TRBV29-1	TRBD2	-	TRBJ2-3	TGCAGCGTTGCCACTAGCGGGAAAAATACGCAGTATTTT	CSVATSGKNTQYF
TRBV19	TRBD1	-	TRBJ2-1	TGTGCCAGTAGTAGGCAGGGGGCAAAATACGAGCAGTTCTTC	CASSRQGAKYEQFF
TRBV5-4	TRBD1	-	TRBJ2-6	TGTGCCAGCAGCTGGCCACAGGGGGGCACTGGGGCCAACGTCCTGACTTTC	CASSWPQGGTGANVLTF
TRBV6-5	-	few	TRBJ1-1	TGTGCCAGCAGTCCGGACGGGGCCACTGAAGCTTTCTTT	CASSPDGATEAFF
TRBV19	-	few	TRBJ1-4	TGTGCCAGTAGTTTTGCGGGGAATGGTGAAAAACTGTTTTTT	CASSFAGNGEKLFF
TRBV18	TRBD1	few	TRBJ1-1	TGTGCCAGCTCACCACGCGCCCGACAGGGCACTGAAGCTTTCTTT	CASSPRARQGTEAFF
TRBV27	TRBD2	-	TRBJ2-2	TGTGCCAGCAGGGGACTAGCGGGAGCGGTCGGGGAGCTGTTTTTT	CASRGLAGAVGELFF
TRBV13	-	few	TRBJ1-4	TGTGCCAGCAGCTTAGGCGGGAGATGGACTAATGAAAAACTGTTTTTT	CASSLGGRWTNEKLFF
TRBV15	TRBD2	-	TRBJ2-1	TGTGCCACCAGCAGTCTCTCCAACCGGGAGGGCCCTGACAATGAGCAGTTCTTC	CATSSLSNREGPDNEQFF
TRBV2	-	-	TRBJ2-7	TGTGCCAGCAGTTATAAGGGCGAGCAGTACTTC	CASSYKGEQYF